What follows are 32 T cell receptor beta chains derived from one specimen sequenced in a study of blood T cell repertoires in COVID-19. Generated by immunoSEQ multiplex PCR, the TCRdb table keeps only in-frame clones and is missing some. The repertoire holds 200,000 to 250,000 clones, around 82% seen once, with less than 3.5% in the top ten. The sample taken for sequencing was peripheral blood. The receptor set was obtained from a man in his fifties or sixties with active or convalescent COVID-19.

The rearrangement uses TRBV4-3 and TRBJ2-7, with 8 positions matching TRBD1. The germline gives CDR1 LGHNA, CDR2 YSLEER. The CDR3 has 14 amino acids. V dropped 2 bases and J dropped 4; count of bases not matched to a gene: 4. CDR3: CASSQRTGNYEQYF. The CDR3, as DNA: TGCGCCAGCAGCCAAAGGACAGGGAATTACGAGCAGTACTTC.

The chain links TRBV28 to TRBJ1-2, with D maybe TRBD1 (5 bases). The CDR3 totals 13 residues. Trimming left V 6 bases short and J 4 bases short, with 12 bases between. The germline V gene has CDR1 MDHEN and CDR2 SYDVKM. The CDR3 DNA is TGTGCCAGCAGCCCCGCGGGGGGCTATGGCTACACCTTC. It codes for CASSPAGGYGYTF.

The chain carries TRBV30 and TRBJ2-7; D possibly corresponds to TRBD1 (5 bases). The CDR3 runs to 12 residues. The V gene's germline CDR1 is GTSNPN and CDR2 SVGIG (reference sequence). Trimming shortened V by 7 bases and J by 2 bases, and 12 bases separated the two germline ends. CDR3 nucleotide sequence: TGTGCCTCAACAGGAAACCCCTACGAGCAGTACTTC. Its translation is CASTGNPYEQYF.

The chain carries TRBV5-4 and TRBJ2-1, with 9 bases that match TRBD2. Germline V gene lookup returns CDR1 SGHNT and CDR2 YYREEE (reference sequence). V dropped 0 bases and J dropped 12; count of bases not matched to a gene: 13. The CDR3 covers 16 residues. CDR3 in DNA: TGTGCCAGCAGCTTGGCTGGTAGCGGGAGAAAAAAAGGGCAGTTCTTC. It yields the protein CASSLAGSGRKKGQFF.

The rearrangement links TRBV9 to TRBJ2-6; tentative D call: TRBD1 (6 bases). Germline CDR1 SGDLS, CDR2 YYNGEE. Deletions cut 4 bases from V and 6 bases from J, with 14 bases between. This CDR3 has 15 amino acids. CDR3 residues: CASSPRLGQANVLTF. As DNA, the CDR3 is TGTGCCAGCAGCCCGCGCCTGGGACAGGCCAACGTCCTGACTTTC. Looking up the rest from reference TRBV9 and TRBJ2-6 gives the full variable domain: DSGVTQTPKHLITATGQRVTLRCSPRSGDLSVYWYQQSLDQGLQFLIQYYNGEERAKGNILERFSAQQFPDLHSELNLSSLELGDSALYFCASSPRLGQANVLTFGAGSRLTVL.

The chain has TRBV6-5 and TRBJ1-2, with D maybe TRBD1 (5 bases). CDR3 size: 15 residues. V shed 0 bases and J shed 6 bases, with 14 bases lying between them. Germline V lookup: CDR1 MNHEY, CDR2 SVGAGI. In nucleotides, the CDR3 is TGTGCCAGCAGTTACTCGCCAGGGCAGATTGATGGCTACACCTTC. It translates to CASSYSPGQIDGYTF.

This clone turned up a few times. The CDR3, as DNA: TGCGCCAGCAGCTTGCACCGTGCGCTGGATGGCTACACCTTC. Its protein product is CASSLHRALDGYTF. V usage is TRBV5-1 and J usage is TRBJ1-2; D is ambiguous. The length of the CDR3 is 14 residues. Germline values: CDR1 SGHRS, CDR2 YFSETQ. V lost 1 base and J lost 6, with 13 bases in between.

The rearrangement joins TRBV6-4 to TRBJ1-2; tentatively, D is TRBD1 (5 bases). This CDR3 has 13 amino acids. The germline V gene has CDR1 MRHNA and CDR2 SNTAGT. V was cut by 4 bases and J by 5 bases, with 11 bases left in between. The CDR3: CASSGSGPYGYTF. The CDR3 nucleotides are TGTGCCAGCAGTGGTTCAGGGCCTTATGGCTACACCTTC.

The chain joins TRBV10-3 to TRBJ2-1; no firm D call. The CDR3 is 13 amino acids. CDR1 ENHRY and CDR2 SYGVKD come from the germline V gene. The germline V and J ends were trimmed by 2 bases and 5 bases, with 7 bases remaining between them. The CDR3: CAISELFDNEQFF. The DNA of the CDR3 is TGTGCCATCAGTGAGCTCTTCGACAATGAGCAGTTCTTC.

This clone came up a few times. This chain uses TRBV6-2 or TRBV6-3 with TRBJ1-2; weak D call: TRBD1 (5 bases). Germline CDR1 MNHEY, CDR2 SVGEGT. The CDR3 has 14 amino acids. The ends were cut back, 4 bases at V and 8 bases at J, with 17 bases in the middle. CDR3 loop: CASSFDSGTKGYTF. The CDR3 DNA reads as TGTGCCAGCAGTTTTGACAGTGGCACCAAAGGCTACACCTTC.

A few counts support this clone. This chain links TRBV5-5 with TRBJ1-1; D is unresolved. The length of the CDR3 is 15 residues. Germline V gene sequence: CDR1 SGHKS, CDR2 YYEKEE (reference sequence). Trimming took 2 bases from V and 1 from J, leaving 12 bases between them. The CDR3 nucleotides are TGTGCCAGCAGCTTAAGCTCATTACCGAACACTGAAGCTTTCTTT. It specifies CASSLSSLPNTEAFF.

The rearrangement joins TRBV13 to TRBJ2-7, with 7 bases identical to TRBD1. Germline loops: CDR1 PRHDT, CDR2 FYEKMQ (reference sequence). This CDR3 has 15 amino acids. Unmatched junction bases numbered 9, after V lost 5 bases and J lost 2 bases. CDR3 nucleotide sequence: TGTGCCAGCAGCCCGCCCTCCGGGACAGCCTACGAGCAGTACTTC. Translating gives CASSPPSGTAYEQYF.

The V and J genes are TRBV15 and TRBJ2-3; 9 bases are shared with TRBD2. CDR1 is LNHNV, CDR2 YYDKDF, per germline (reference sequence). The CDR3 is 15 residues long. With 5 bases clipped from V and 5 bases from J, the junction kept 8 bases outside the gene matches. The CDR3 sequence: CATSQRGAPRDTQYF. In DNA, the CDR3 is TGTGCCACCAGCCAGCGGGGGGCACCCAGAGATACGCAGTATTTT.

This clone was detected only a few times. The V gene is TRBV5-1, the J gene TRBJ2-7; 8 bases map to TRBD2. The germline CDR1 and CDR2 sequences are SGHRS and YFSETQ. CDR3 length: 14 residues. Losses at the gene ends were 6 bases for V and 2 bases for J; bases not matched to a gene: 7. CDR3: CASNPPGGAYEQYF. CDR3 DNA: TGCGCCAGCAACCCTCCGGGAGGGGCCTACGAGCAGTACTTC.

Points on this clone: Within the sample, other DNA sequences also encode this same CDR3. V and J are TRBV6-5 and TRBJ1-3; TRBD1 matches at 7 bases. The CDR3 totals 15 residues. With V trimmed by 5 bases and J by 0 bases, 4 bases remained unmatched. The germline V gene has CDR1 MNHEY and CDR2 SVGAGI. The CDR3, as DNA: TGTGCCAGCAGTAGGGGGCTGAGCTCTGGAAACACCATATATTTT. It is translated as CASSRGLSSGNTIYF.

The rearrangement links TRBV5-1 to TRBJ1-4; 8 nucleotides align to TRBD1. Germline V gives CDR1 SGHRS, CDR2 YFSETQ. V dropped 4 bases and J dropped 5; count of bases not matched to a gene: 4. This CDR3 has 14 amino acids. The CDR3 DNA reads TGCGCCAGCAGCCCGACAGGGGTCAATGAAAAACTGTTTTTT. As protein: CASSPTGVNEKLFF.

This chain links TRBV5-1 with TRBJ2-2; possible D gene TRBD2, 6 bases. The CDR3 runs to 14 residues. Trimming left V 3 bases short and J 6 bases short, with 12 bases between. Germline assignment: CDR1 SGHRS and CDR2 YFSETQ. CDR3 nucleotides: TGCGCCAGCAGCTCGGGAGCGCGCCCCGGGGAGCTGTTTTTT. It codes for CASSSGARPGELFF.

In its sample, this clone was seen a few times. The genes are TRBV2 and TRBJ2-5; the match to TRBD1 covers 10 bases. CDR1 SNHLY and CDR2 FYNNEI come from the germline V gene. The CDR3 spans 15 residues. After removal of 7 bases from V and 5 bases from J, the junction contained 10 bases not matched to a gene. The CDR3 region has the DNA TGTGCCAGCACCCTCCGGGACAGGGGTTACGAGACCCAGTACTTC. Its protein is CASTLRDRGYETQYF.

The chain uses TRBV9 and TRBJ2-1; TRBD2 aligns across 11 bases. Unmatched junction bases numbered 6, after V lost 4 bases and J lost 0 bases. This CDR3 is built from 17 residues. CDR1 SGDLS and CDR2 YYNGEE come from the germline V gene. Written as DNA, the CDR3 is TGTGCCAGCAGCTTCACCGGGACTAGCGGCTCCTACAATGAGCAGTTCTTC. Encoded protein: CASSFTGTSGSYNEQFF. The full variable domain, rest sourced from reference TRBV9 and TRBJ2-1, is DSGVTQTPKHLITATGQRVTLRCSPRSGDLSVYWYQQSLDQGLQFLIQYYNGEERAKGNILERFSAQQFPDLHSELNLSSLELGDSALYFCASSFTGTSGSYNEQFFGPGTRLTVL.

The CDR3 sequence is CATSRPLGLAGGPTSTDTQYF. CDR3 sequence (DNA): TGTGCCACCAGCAGGCCCCTCGGACTAGCGGGAGGACCAACTAGCACAGATACGCAGTATTTT. This chain joins TRBV15 and TRBJ2-3; 14 nucleotides line up with TRBD2. The CDR3 is made up of 21 amino acids. Germline-derived CDR1 and CDR2 are LNHNV and YYDKDF (reference sequence). Trimming removed 3 bases from V and 0 bases from J; junction bases left unmatched: 14.

This clone was recorded once. This chain joins TRBV2 and TRBJ2-7; 7 bases fit TRBD1. Trimming took 0 bases from V and 3 from J; bases not matched to a gene: 8. The CDR3 totals 16 residues. Looked up from germline, CDR1 is SNHLY and CDR2 is FYNNEI. CDR3 bases: TGTGCCAGCAGTGAAGCTTTAGGGACAGACATCTACGAGCAGTACTTC. Its translation is CASSEALGTDIYEQYF.

The chain couples TRBV7-8 to TRBJ2-2; 9 bases align to TRBD1. The CDR3 has 19 residues. With V trimmed by 2 bases and J by 0 bases, 10 bases remained unmatched. CDR1 SGHVS and CDR2 FQNEAQ come from the germline V gene. Written as DNA, the CDR3 is TGTGCCAGCAGCTTATGGGACAGGGTTCTAAGGGCGAACACCGGGGAGCTGTTTTTT. This codes for CASSLWDRVLRANTGELFF.

The chain links TRBV5-1 to TRBJ2-5; a possible D gene is TRBD2 (6 bases). This CDR3 is 17 amino acids long. V dropped 0 bases and J dropped 4 bases, with 19 bases sitting between them. The germline V gene encodes CDR1 SGHRS and CDR2 YFSETQ. CDR3 nucleotide sequence: TGCGCCAGCAGCTTGGCGGCCAAGCGGGTCTTCAGAGAGACCCAGTACTTC. Translating gives CASSLAAKRVFRETQYF.

This chain links TRBV5-1 with TRBJ1-1; D is unresolved. V was pared by 0 bases and J by 4 bases, with 10 bases between. Germline assignment: CDR1 SGHRS and CDR2 YFSETQ. The CDR3 runs 14 residues. CDR3: CASSLGRAGTEAFF. The CDR3 nucleotides are TGCGCCAGCAGCTTGGGTAGGGCGGGCACTGAAGCTTTCTTT.

The J gene is TRBJ1-2, the V gene TRBV7-3, with 9 nucleotides matching TRBD1. The CDR3 is 14 amino acids. Germline assignment: CDR1 SGHTA and CDR2 FQGTGA. J lost 7 bases, V lost 5 bases, and 8 bases had no gene match. The CDR3 nucleotides read TGTGCCAGCAGCGGGACAGGGACTTTAGGTGGCTACACCTTC. Translated, it gives CASSGTGTLGGYTF.

The chain joins TRBV24-1 to TRBJ1-5, with D unresolved. Germline loops: CDR1 KGHDR, CDR2 SFDVKD. The V gene lost 3 bases and the J gene lost 2 bases, with 7 bases spanning the gap. The CDR3 is 14 residues long. CDR3 protein: CATSDPGGNQPQHF. The DNA for the CDR3 is TGTGCCACCAGTGATCCGGGAGGCAATCAGCCCCAGCATTTT.

This sequence joins TRBV28 and TRBJ1-1; D might be TRBD1 (5 bases). Germline CDR1 is MDHEN and CDR2 is SYDVKM. This CDR3 region has 12 residues. The V gene lost 6 bases and the J gene lost 8 bases, with 13 bases spanning the gap. DNA of the CDR3: TGTGCCAGCAGCCGGGGGACTCAGGAAGCTTTCTTT. Amino acids: CASSRGTQEAFF.

The chain has TRBV10-2 and TRBJ1-4; D not certain. Germline loops: CDR1 WSHSY, CDR2 SAAADI. V lost 8 bases and J lost 3, with 13 bases in between. This CDR3 has 14 residues. The CDR3 DNA sequence: TGCGCCAGCCTTAGTGGGGAGCCTAATGAAAAACTGTTTTTT. Translated, it gives CASLSGEPNEKLFF.

The rearrangement joins TRBV7-2 to TRBJ2-2; TRBD2 matches 10 bases. Germline trimming cut 1 base from V and 1 base from J; bases unmatched to any gene: 6. CDR3 length: 18 residues. Germline lookup yields CDR1 SGHTA and CDR2 FQGNSA. Here the CDR3 reads CASSLGDGLAVNTGELFF. Written as DNA, the CDR3 is TGTGCCAGCAGCTTAGGAGACGGACTAGCGGTGAACACCGGGGAGCTGTTTTTT.

The V call is TRBV6-4, the J call TRBJ2-7; 8 positions match TRBD2. The V segment lost 6 bases and the J segment 3 bases; nucleotides outside the gene matches: 10. Germline lookup yields CDR1 MRHNA and CDR2 SNTAGT. The CDR3 loop spans 15 amino acids. CDR3 nucleotide sequence: TGTGCCAGCAGCCTCGAGGCTAGCGGGTTCTACGAGCAGTACTTC. Its protein is CASSLEASGFYEQYF.

The J gene is TRBJ2-5, the V gene TRBV5-1; 8 nucleotides match TRBD2. CDR3 size: 17 residues. With 0 bases clipped from V and 3 bases from J, the junction kept 10 bases outside the gene matches. CDR1 and CDR2 from the germline V gene are SGHRS and YFSETQ. This chain's CDR3 is CASSLAGSGSFEETQYF. CDR3 DNA sequence: TGCGCCAGCAGCTTGGCCGGGAGCGGGAGTTTTGAAGAGACCCAGTACTTC.

This clone has a single count. V and J are TRBV24-1 and TRBJ2-1, with 15 bases that match TRBD2. The V and J ends lost 7 bases and 8 bases, in that order; junction bases with no gene match: 5. Germline CDR1 is KGHDR and CDR2 is SFDVKD. This CDR3 region has 15 residues. The CDR3 DNA is TGTGCCACCAGCAAAGGACTAGCGGGGGGGGATGAGCAGTTCTTC. This translates into CATSKGLAGGDEQFF.